Reported below is one TCR beta chain. Its target is unknown. This sample is drawn from a study of radiation and T cells in renal cell carcinoma. Overall study findings and caveats: Baseline intratumoral clonotype presence is unknown without pretreatment biopsies. Top tumor clonotypes rose in blood 2 weeks post-radiation, then contracted.

The time point: blood 2 weeks post-SBRT. Treatment of the sample: 15 Gy SBRT to primary tumor, nephrectomy 4 weeks later. Sequenced by immunoSEQ multiplex PCR; TCRdb stores in-frame clones only, minus some. This sample has about 120,000 clones, with approximately 78% found just once. The specimen was blood, collected from a patient whose treatment included radiotherapy and nephrectomy. The receptor was derived from a woman in her fifties or sixties with renal cell carcinoma.

The CDR3 region is CASTPRVGQPQHF. The CDR3, as DNA: TGTGCCAGCACCCCGCGGGTTGGGCAGCCCCAGCATTTT. The genes are TRBV6-5 and TRBJ1-5, with D unclear. CDR1 MNHEY and CDR2 SVGAGI come from the germline V gene. The CDR3 runs 13 residues. Trimming stripped 7 bases from V and 7 bases from J, with 14 bases between.